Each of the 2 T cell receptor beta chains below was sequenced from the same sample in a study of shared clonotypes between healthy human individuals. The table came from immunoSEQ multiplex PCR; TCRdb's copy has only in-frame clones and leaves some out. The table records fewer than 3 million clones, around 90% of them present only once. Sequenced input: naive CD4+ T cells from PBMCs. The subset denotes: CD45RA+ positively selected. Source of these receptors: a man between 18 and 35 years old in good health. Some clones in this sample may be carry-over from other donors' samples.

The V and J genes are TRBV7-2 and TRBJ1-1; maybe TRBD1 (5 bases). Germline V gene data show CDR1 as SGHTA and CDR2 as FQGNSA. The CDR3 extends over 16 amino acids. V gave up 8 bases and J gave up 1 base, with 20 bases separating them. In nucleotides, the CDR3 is TGTGCCAGCGACCCATGGGGGGGGATCTCGAACACTGAAGCTTTCTTT. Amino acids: CASDPWGGISNTEAFF.

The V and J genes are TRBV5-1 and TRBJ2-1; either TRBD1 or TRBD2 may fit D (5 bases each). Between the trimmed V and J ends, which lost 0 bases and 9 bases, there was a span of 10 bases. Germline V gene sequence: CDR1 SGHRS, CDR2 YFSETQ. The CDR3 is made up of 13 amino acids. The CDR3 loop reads CASSLERGTEQFF. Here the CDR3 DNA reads TGCGCCAGCAGCTTGGAGAGGGGTACTGAGCAGTTCTTC.